This T cell receptor (beta chain) was retrieved from a study of vaccination effects on CD4 cells after COVID-19. In the study overall: As their vaccination, participants received two doses of either BNT162b2 or mRNA-1273.

Only in-frame clones appear in the TCRdb table, and some are missing; sequencing was by immunoSEQ multiplex PCR. The sample has 35,000 to 50,000 clones; roughly 70% are singletons. Worth noting for this clone: Antigen unknown.

Within the ViraFEST assay, antigen-specific CD4+ T cells underwent expansion with viral peptide pools prior to sequencing. Upon completion of about ten days in culture, CD4+ T cells were isolated. People in the vaccine group had not been infected with SARS-CoV-2 before, and their nucleocapsid antibodies were negative. Every well housed approximately 2.2 million PBMC, which grew in culture alongside about 11 IU/ml IL-2 and 10 ug/ml peptides. IL-2 medium supplanted half the medium on days 3 and 7. CDR1 is SGHRS, CDR2 YFSETQ, per germline. This CDR3 is 14 amino acids long. Trimming pared 0 bases from V and 6 bases from J, leaving 11 bases between. Study results and caveats: Just 1 of 255 vaccine-induced clones in healthy recipients was cross-reactive.

This receptor was taken from a human donor who received a COVID-19 vaccine. This chain links TRBV5-1 with TRBJ2-3, with a weak D call TRBD1 (6 bases). This sample comprised CD4+ T cells from PBMCs cultured with HCoV-OC43 spike peptides, obtained before COVID-19 vaccination. This sample's subset: HCoV-OC43 spike overlapping peptide pool stimulation. The CDR3 reads CASSLAGVADTQYF. CDR3 coding DNA: TGCGCCAGCAGCTTGGCAGGGGTTGCCGATACGCAGTATTTT.